This TCR beta chain stems from a study of T cell clones after liver transplantation (dated by TCRdb to the late 2010s). With regard to the full study: Samples were obtained from ITN030ST, a randomized trial in which withdrawal of immunosuppression was attempted within 2 years of liver transplantation. Donor-reactive T cell clones were identified by TCRbeta sequencing following a pre-transplant mixed lymphocyte reaction and were subsequently tracked in post-transplant blood. As an antigen-independent comparator for donor-reactive sequences, third party-reactive TCRbeta sequences were also identified from pre-transplant MLRs. Of the eight recipients, three were HCV-positive, while the remaining recipients had been transplanted for non-autoimmune, non-viral indications. No induction therapy was given to the subjects, and standard immunosuppression was administered until randomization at 12-24 months post-transplant. Tolerance was defined as complete withdrawal of immunosuppression for at least one year without a rise in liver enzymes beyond twice the upper limit of normal. Blood samples were collected pre-transplant, then pre-randomization ahead of withdrawal, and finally post-randomization once withdrawal had either been completed or failed. A cohort of 8 liver transplant recipients was studied, of whom 3 were classified as tolerant and 5 as non-tolerant. The investigation overall reported the following: Low numbers of available donor cells limited the measurable donor-reactive repertoire in a couple of subjects. Because allograft tissue specimens were not available, migration of donor-reactive T cells into the graft, rather than deletion, may have occurred. A significant post-transplant decrease in circulating donor-reactive CD4 TCRbeta sequences was observed in most of the 8 subjects, irrespective of tolerance or HCV status. Donor-reactive sequences declined more than third party-reactive ones, suggesting partial antigen-specific deletion unrelated to withdrawal success. Once repertoire turnover was taken into account, donor-reactive detection showed a significant reduction for CD4 in 7 of 8 subjects and for CD8 in 8 of 8. The conclusions were preliminary, being limited by small, heterogeneous patient numbers and by non-standardized post-transplant time points.

Frozen genomic DNA underwent high-throughput TCRbeta CDR3 sequencing by immunoSEQ, including PCR amplification, mapping, bias correction and internal controls. Under the source paper's analysis protocol: Productive rearrangements were kept, and unique TCRbeta sequences were defined by CDR3 nucleotide sequence plus V and J gene. Donor-reactive sequences required at least 5-fold expansion in CFSE-low cells versus unstimulated pre-transplant cells and at least 0.01% frequency. Minimum frequency thresholds were set for each subject based on the unstimulated sample with the lowest template count, ensuring at least 90% detection power. Jensen-Shannon divergence between the top 1000 TCRbeta sequences post- versus pre-transplant served as the measure of repertoire turnover. Changes in detection of donor-reactive sequences were assessed with two-sided Fisher's exact tests. This immuneACCESS table, as held by TCRdb, lists in-frame sequences with V and J called but not all clones. Of the missing ones, under half trace to an unresolved V gene in checked studies; the others have no known cause. That table supplies the V and J calls and clone size; D and trimming were determined from the DNA. In this sample the table shows about 16,000 clones, around 87% of which occur a single time. In total, the top ten clones hold roughly 13% of the sample.

Unstimulated PBMCs, after thawing, were stained for CD3, CD4 and CD8 and then FACS-sorted into CD3+CD4+ and CD3+CD8+ populations. Each of the 8 studied subjects was randomized to immunosuppression withdrawal. Genomic DNA was isolated with the Qiagen DNeasy Blood and Tissue Kit. This clone appeared a few times. Its binding antigen is unknown. No much larger clonotype is one base removed from it; base qualities were not supplied. The receptor comes from a human patient who received a liver transplant. Some T cells may originate with the graft donor following a transplant. The specimen was CD8+ T cells from blood, collected 45 to 47 months after liver transplant.

DNA sequence: TGTGCCAGCAGCTTAGTAGGCAGACGTAATGAAAAACTGTTTTTT. This gives the protein CASSLVGRRNEKLFF. This receptor chain uses TRBV11-2 and TRBJ1-4; the D gene cannot be resolved reliably. The junction shows trimming of 1 base on V and 4 bases on J, plus 10 bases between the germline ends. CDR1 SGHAT and CDR2 FQNNGV were looked up in the germline V gene. Reading from cysteine to phenylalanine, the CDR3 counts 15 amino acids. Only CDR3 DNA is held: 45 bases, read in frame from base 1.